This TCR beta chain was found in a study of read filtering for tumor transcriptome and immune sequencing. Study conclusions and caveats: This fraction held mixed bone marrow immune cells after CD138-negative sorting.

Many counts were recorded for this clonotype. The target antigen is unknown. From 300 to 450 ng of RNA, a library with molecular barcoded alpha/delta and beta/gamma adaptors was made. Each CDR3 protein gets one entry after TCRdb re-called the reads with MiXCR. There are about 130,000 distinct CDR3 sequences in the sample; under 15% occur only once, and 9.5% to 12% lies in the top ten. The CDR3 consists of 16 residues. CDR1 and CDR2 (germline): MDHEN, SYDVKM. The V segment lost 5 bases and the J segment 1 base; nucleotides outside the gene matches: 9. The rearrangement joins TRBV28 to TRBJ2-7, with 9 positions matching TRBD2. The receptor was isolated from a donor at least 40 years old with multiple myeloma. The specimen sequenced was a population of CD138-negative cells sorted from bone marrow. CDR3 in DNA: TGTGCCAGCAGTAGCCATAGCGGGAGTGGGTCCTACGAGCAGTACTTC. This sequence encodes CASSSHSGSGSYEQYF. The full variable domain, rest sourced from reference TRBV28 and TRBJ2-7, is DVKVTQSSRYLVKRTGEKVFLECVQDMDHENMFWYRQDPGLGLRLIYFSYDVKMKEKGDIPEGYSVSREKKERFSLILESASTNQTSMYLCASSSHSGSGSYEQYFGPGTRLTVT.